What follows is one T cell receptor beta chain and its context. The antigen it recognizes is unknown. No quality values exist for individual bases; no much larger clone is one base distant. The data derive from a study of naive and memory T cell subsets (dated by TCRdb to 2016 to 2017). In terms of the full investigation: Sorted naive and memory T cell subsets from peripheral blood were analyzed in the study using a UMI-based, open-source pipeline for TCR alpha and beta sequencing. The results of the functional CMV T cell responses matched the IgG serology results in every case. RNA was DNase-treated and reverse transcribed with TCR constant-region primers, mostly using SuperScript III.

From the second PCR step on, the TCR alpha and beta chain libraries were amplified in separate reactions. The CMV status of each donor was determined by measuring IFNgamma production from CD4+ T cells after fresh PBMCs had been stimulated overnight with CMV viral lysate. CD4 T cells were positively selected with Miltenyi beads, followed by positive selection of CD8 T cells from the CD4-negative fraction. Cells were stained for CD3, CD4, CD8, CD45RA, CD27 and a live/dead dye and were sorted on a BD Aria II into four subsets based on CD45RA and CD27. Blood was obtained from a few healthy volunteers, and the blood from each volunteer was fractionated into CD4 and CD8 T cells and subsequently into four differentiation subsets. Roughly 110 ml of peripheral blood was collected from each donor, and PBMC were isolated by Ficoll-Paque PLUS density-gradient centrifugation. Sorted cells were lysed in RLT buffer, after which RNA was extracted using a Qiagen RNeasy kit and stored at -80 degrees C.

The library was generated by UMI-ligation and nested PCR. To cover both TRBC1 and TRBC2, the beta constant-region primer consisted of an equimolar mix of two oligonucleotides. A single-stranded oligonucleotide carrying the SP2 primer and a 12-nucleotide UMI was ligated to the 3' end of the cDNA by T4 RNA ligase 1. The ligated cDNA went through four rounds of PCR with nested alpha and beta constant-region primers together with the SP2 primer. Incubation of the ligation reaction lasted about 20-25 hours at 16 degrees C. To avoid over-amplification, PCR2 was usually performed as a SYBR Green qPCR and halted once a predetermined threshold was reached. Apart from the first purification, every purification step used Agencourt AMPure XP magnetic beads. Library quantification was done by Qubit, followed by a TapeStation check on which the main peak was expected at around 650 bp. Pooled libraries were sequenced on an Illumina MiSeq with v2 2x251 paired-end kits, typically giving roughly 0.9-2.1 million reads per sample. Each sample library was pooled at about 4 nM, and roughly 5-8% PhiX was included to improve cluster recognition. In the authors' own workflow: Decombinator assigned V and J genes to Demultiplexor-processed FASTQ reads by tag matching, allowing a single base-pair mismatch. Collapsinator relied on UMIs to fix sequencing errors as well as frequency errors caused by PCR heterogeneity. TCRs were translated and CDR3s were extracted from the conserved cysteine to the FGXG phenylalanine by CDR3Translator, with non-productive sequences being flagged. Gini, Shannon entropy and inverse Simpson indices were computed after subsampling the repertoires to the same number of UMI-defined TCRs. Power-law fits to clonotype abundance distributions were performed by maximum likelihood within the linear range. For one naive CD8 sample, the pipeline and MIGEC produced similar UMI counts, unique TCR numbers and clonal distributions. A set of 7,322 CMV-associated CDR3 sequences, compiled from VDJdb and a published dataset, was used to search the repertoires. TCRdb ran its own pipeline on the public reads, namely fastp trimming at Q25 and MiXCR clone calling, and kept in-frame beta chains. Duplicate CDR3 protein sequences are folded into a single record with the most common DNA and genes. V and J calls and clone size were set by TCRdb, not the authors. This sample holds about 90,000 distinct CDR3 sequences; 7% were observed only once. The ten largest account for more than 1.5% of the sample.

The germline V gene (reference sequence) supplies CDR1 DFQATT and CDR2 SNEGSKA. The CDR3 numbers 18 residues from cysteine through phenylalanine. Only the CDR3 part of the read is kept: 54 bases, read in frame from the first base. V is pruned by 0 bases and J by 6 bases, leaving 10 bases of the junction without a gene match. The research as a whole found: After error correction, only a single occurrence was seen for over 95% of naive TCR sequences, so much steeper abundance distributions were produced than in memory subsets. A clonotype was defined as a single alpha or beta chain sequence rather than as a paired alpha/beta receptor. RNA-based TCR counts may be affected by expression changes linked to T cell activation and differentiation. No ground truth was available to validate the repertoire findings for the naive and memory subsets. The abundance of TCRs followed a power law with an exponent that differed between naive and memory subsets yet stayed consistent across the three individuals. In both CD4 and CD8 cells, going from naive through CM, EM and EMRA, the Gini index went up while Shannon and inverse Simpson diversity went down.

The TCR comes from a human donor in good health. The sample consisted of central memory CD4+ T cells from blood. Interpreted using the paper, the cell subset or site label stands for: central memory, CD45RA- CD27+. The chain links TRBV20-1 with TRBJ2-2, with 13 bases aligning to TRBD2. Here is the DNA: TGCAGTGCTAGAGATCCAACAACTAGCGGGGGGGCTGCCGGGGAGCTGTTTTTT. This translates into CSARDPTTSGGAAGELFF.